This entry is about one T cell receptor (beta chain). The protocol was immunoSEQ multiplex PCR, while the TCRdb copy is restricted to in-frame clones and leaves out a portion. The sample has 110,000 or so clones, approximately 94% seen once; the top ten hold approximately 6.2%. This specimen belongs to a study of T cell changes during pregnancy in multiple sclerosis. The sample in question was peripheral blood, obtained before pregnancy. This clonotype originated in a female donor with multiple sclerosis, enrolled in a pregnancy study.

CDR3 residues: CACSRTSGTTGELFF. The CDR3 coding sequence is TGCGCCTGTTCGCGTACTAGCGGTACCACCGGGGAGCTGTTTTTT. This chain links TRBV10-2 with TRBJ2-2; TRBD2 aligns across 8 bases. V shed 11 bases, J shed 4 bases, and the junction held 12 bases outside the gene matches. The CDR3 spans 15 residues. Germline V lookup: CDR1 WSHSY, CDR2 SAAADI.